This entry concerns a single T cell receptor beta chain. No antigen is known for it. This CDR3 fails to terminate in the conserved phenylalanine or tryptophan, so it likely reflects a read error. TCR beta VDJ combination and CDR3 sequence profiling used genomic DNA as the template. An Illumina HiSeq 2000 was the platform used for TCR repertoire sequencing. The original methods were these. Repertoires were assessed using TRBV/TRBJ rearrangement plots, CDR3 size and DJ length profiles, and Simpson's diversity index. Whichever DNA sequence was most abundant in the deep sequencing data was defined as the immunodominant clone. CDR3 amino acid sequences were screened for sharing across subjects and were compared with published repertoires and the VDJdb database. TCRdb took the public reads, trimmed them with fastp at Q25, ran MiXCR for clone calling and kept in-frame beta chains. When rows share a CDR3 protein, they turn into one entry using the most common DNA and genes. The V and J calls follow TCRdb's processing rather than the paper's. The sample table shows 100,000 to 150,000 distinct CDR3 sequences, and almost 40% are seen once. Approximately 2.6% of the sample belongs to the ten largest clones.

The record originates from a study of CD8+CD57+ T cells in acquired aplastic anemia (dated by TCRdb to 2017 to 2018). Describing the broader study: Extracted DNA from sorted CD4+ and CD8+ cells averaged about 3 ug, ranging from roughly 0.19 to 27.4 ug. A CD8+CD57+ expansion meant a frequency higher than the mean frequency seen in healthy subjects. Results and caveats for the whole study, not just this receptor: No significant difference in CD8+ Simpson's diversity was found between patients and healthy controls (P=0.060). Twenty-nine CD8+ CDR3 sequences were shared between patients and controls but appeared highly expressed in patients and within their immunodominant clones.

For CDR1 and CDR2, the germline V gene lists ENHRY and SYGVKD. The CDR3 has 13 residues if both end residues are counted. The DNA shown is the 39-base CDR3, in frame from base 1. The germline V and J ends show losses of 10 bases and 4 bases respectively, and no gene match explains 3 bases of the junction. The patients picked for sequencing were ones in whom flow cytometry had shown an expansion of CD8+CD57+ cells. Every patient had a diagnosis of severe acquired aplastic anemia based on International Study of Aplastic Anemia and Agranulocytosis and Camitta criteria. At the time blood was sampled, none of the patients had received any therapy. The study deep-sequenced TCR repertoires of sorted CD4+ and CD8+ blood T cells from severe aplastic anemia patients and healthy subjects. In the USA, patient enrollment took place under clinicaltrials.gov protocols 00001620, 01623167, 00001397, 00071045, 00081523 and 00961064. Ficoll-Paque density gradient centrifugation was used to isolate peripheral blood mononuclear cells. CD4+ and CD8+ T cells were sorted by FACS or magnetic beads before DNA extraction.

The receptor comes from a human donor with aplastic anemia. The sample comprised sorted CD4+, CD8+, or CD8+CD57+ T cells (not recorded which) from PBMCs. The sequence is built from TRBV10-3 and TRBJ2-3; 12 bases in the middle match TRBD2. The nucleotide sequence is TGTGCCACGCGACTAGCGGGGGCAGATACGCAGTATCTT. Its protein is CATRLAGADTQYL.